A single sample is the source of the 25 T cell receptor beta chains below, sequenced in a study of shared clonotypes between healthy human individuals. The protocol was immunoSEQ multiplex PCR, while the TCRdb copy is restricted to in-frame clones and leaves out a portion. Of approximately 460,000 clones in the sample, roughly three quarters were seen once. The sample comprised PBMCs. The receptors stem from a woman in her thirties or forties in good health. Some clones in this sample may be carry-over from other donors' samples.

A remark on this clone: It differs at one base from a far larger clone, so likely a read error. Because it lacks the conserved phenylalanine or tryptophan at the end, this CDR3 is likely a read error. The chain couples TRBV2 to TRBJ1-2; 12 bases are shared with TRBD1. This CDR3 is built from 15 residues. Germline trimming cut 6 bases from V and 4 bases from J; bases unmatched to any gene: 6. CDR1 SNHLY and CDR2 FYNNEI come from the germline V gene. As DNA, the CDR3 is TGTGCCAGCAGGCGGGACAGGGGGCTCATCTATGGCTACACCGTC. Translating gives CASRRDRGLIYGYTV.

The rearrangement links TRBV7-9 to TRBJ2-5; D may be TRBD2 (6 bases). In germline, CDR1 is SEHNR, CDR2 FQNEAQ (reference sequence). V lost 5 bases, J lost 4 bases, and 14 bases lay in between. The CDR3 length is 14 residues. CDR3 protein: CASSPGGAGETQYF. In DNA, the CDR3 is TGTGCCAGCAGCCCCGGCGGGGCGGGAGAGACCCAGTACTTC.

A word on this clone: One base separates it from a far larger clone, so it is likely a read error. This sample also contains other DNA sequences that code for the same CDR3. The CDR3 region has the DNA TGCAGCGTTGATCCTGGTCGGACGGGAAGCACAGATACGCAGTATTTT. Encoded protein: CSVDPGRTGSTDTQYF. The rearrangement joins TRBV29-1 to TRBJ2-3; D possibly corresponds to TRBD2 (5 bases). V lost 3 bases and J lost 0, with 16 bases in between. This CDR3 has 16 amino acids. CDR1 is SQVTM, CDR2 ANQGSEA, per germline.

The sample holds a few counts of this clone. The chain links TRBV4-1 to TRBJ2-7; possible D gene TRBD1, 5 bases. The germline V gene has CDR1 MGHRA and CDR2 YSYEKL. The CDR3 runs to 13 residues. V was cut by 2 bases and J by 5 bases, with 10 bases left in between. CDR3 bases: TGCGCCAGCAGCCAAATCCAGGGCCACGAGCAGTACTTC. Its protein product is CASSQIQGHEQYF.

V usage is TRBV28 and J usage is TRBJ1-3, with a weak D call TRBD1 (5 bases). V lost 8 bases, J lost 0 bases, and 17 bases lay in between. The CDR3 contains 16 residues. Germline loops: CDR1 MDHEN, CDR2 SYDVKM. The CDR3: CASRLRGRSSGNTIYF. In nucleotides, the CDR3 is TGTGCCAGCCGGCTTCGGGGACGTAGCTCTGGAAACACCATATATTTT.

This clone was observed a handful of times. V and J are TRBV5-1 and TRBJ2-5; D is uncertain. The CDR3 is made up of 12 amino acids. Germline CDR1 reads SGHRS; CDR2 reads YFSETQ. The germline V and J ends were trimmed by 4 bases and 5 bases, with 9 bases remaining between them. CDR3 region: CASSRDGETQYF. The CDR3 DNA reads TGCGCCAGCAGCCGAGATGGGGAGACCCAGTACTTC.

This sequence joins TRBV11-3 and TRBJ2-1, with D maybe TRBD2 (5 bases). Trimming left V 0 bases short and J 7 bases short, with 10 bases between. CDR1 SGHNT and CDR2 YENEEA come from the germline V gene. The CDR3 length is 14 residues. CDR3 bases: TGTGCCAGCAGCTTAGATTCTAGCACGAATGAGCAGTTCTTC. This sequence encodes CASSLDSSTNEQFF. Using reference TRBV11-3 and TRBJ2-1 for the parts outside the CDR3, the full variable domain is EAGVVQSPRYKIIEKKQPVAFWCNPISGHNTLYWYLQNLGQGPELLIRYENEEAVDDSQLPKDRFSAERLKGVDSTLKIQPAELGDSAVYLCASSLDSSTNEQFFGPGTRLTVL.

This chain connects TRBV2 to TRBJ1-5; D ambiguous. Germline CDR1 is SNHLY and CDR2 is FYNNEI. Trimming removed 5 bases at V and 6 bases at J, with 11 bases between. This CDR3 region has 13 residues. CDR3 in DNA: TGTGCCAGCAGTACCCCGGGCGGTCAGCCCCAGCATTTT. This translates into CASSTPGGQPQHF. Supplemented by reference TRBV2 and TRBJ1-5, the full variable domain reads EPEVTQTPSHQVTQMGQEVILRCVPISNHLYFYWYRQILGQKVEFLVSFYNNEISEKSEIFDDQFSVERPDGSNFTLKIRSTKLEDSAMYFCASSTPGGQPQHFGDGTRLSIL.

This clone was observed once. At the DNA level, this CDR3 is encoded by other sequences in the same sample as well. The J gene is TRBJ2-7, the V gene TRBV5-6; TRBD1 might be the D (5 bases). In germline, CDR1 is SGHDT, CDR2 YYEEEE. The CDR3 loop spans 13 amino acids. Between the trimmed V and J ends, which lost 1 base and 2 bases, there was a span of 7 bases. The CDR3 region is CASSLQGPYEQYF. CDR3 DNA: TGTGCCAGCAGCTTGCAGGGTCCCTACGAGCAGTACTTC.

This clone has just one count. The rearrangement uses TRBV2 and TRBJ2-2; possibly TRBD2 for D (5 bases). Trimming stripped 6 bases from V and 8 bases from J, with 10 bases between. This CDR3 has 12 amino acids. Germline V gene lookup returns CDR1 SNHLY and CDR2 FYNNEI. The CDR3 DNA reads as TGTGCCAGCAGCGGGTTAGCGGGGGAGCTGTTTTTT. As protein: CASSGLAGELFF.

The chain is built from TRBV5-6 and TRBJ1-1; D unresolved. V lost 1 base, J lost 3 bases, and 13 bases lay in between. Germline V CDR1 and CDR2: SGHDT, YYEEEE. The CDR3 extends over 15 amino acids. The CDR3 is CASSLLGVWDTEAFF. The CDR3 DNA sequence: TGTGCCAGCAGCTTGCTTGGGGTTTGGGACACTGAAGCTTTCTTT.

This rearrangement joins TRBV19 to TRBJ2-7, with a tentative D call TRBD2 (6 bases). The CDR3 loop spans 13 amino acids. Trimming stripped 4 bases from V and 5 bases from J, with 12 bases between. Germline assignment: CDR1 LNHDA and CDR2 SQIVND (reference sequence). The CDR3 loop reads CASSKGTLDEQYF. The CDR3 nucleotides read TGTGCCAGTAGTAAAGGGACTTTGGACGAGCAGTACTTC.

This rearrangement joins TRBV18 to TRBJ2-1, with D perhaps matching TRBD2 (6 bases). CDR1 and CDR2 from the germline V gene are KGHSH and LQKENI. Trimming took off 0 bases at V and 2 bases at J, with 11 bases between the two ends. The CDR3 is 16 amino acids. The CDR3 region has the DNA TGTGCCAGCTCACCACCGGTCCAGCGGGCCTACAATGAGCAGTTCTTC. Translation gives CASSPPVQRAYNEQFF.

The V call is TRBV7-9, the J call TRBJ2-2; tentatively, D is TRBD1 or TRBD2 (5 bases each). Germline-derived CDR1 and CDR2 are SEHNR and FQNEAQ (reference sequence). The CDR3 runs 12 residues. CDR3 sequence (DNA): TGTGGTGAGGGACGGGACACCGGGGAGCTGTTTTTT. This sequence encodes CGEGRDTGELFF.

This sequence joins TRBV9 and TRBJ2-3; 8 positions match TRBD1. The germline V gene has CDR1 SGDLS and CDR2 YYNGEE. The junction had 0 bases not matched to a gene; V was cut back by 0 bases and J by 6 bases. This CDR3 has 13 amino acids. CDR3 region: CASSVGQGDTQYF. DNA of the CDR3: TGTGCCAGCAGCGTAGGACAGGGGGATACGCAGTATTTT.

The CDR3 region has the DNA TGTGCCAGCAGCTTAGCATCCATCACTGGAAACACCATATATTTT. It specifies CASSLASITGNTIYF. The chain links TRBV7-9 to TRBJ1-3; D call uncertain. This CDR3 contains 15 residues. The V end lost 0 bases, the J end lost 2 bases, and 8 bases lay between the germline ends. The germline gives CDR1 SEHNR, CDR2 FQNEAQ (reference sequence).

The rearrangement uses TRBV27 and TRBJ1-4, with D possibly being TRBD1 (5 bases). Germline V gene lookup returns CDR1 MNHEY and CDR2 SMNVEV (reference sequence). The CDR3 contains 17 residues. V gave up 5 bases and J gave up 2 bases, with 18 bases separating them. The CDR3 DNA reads TGTGCCAGCAGTCATCGGGCAGGGTTCATCACTAATGAAAAACTGTTTTTT. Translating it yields CASSHRAGFITNEKLFF.

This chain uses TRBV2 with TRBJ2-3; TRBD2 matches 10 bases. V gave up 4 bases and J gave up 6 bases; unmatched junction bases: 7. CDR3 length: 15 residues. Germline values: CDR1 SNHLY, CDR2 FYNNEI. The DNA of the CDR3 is TGTGCCAGCAGTGCGGGAGCGGGAGGGCTGGATACGCAGTATTTT. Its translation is CASSAGAGGLDTQYF. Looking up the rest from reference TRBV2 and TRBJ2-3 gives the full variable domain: EPEVTQTPSHQVTQMGQEVILRCVPISNHLYFYWYRQILGQKVEFLVSFYNNEISEKSEIFDDQFSVERPDGSNFTLKIRSTKLEDSAMYFCASSAGAGGLDTQYFGPGTRLTVL.

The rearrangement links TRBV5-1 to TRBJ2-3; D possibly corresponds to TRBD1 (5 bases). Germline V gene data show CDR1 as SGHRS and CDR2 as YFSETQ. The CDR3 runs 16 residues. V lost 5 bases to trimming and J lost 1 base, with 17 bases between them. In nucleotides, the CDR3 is TGCGCCAGCAGGGAAGGTGGGTCAGGGCGCACAGATACGCAGTATTTT. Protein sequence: CASREGGSGRTDTQYF.

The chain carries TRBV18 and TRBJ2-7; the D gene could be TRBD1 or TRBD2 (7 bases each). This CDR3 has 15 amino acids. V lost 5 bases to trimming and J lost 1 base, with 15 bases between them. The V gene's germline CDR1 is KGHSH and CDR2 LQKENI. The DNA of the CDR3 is TGTGCCAGCTCATCGACAGGGAGGGCATCCTACGAGCAGTACTTC. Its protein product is CASSSTGRASYEQYF.

CDR3 sequence (DNA): TGTGCCAGCAGCCTGGGACTAGCGGGAGGGGCCTACGAGCAGTACTTC. Residues: CASSLGLAGGAYEQYF. The chain recombines TRBV5-4 with TRBJ2-7; 16 nucleotides agree with TRBD2. This CDR3 has 16 residues. Per germline, CDR1 SGHNT and CDR2 YYREEE (reference sequence). V was clipped by 4 bases and J by 2 bases; unmatched bases: 3.

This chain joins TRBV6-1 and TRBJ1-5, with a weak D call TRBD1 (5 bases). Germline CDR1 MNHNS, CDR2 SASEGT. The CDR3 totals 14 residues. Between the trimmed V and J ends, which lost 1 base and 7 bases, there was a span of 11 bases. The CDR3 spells CASSEGRGRQPQHF. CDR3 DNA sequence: TGTGCCAGCAGTGAAGGAAGGGGCCGGCAGCCCCAGCATTTT.

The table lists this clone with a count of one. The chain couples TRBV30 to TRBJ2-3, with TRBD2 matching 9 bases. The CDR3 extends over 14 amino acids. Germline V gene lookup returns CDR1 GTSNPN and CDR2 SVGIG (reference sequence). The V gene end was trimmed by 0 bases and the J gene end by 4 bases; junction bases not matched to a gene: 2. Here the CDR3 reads CAWSVSGSADTQYF. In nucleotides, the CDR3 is TGTGCCTGGAGTGTTAGCGGGAGCGCAGATACGCAGTATTTT.

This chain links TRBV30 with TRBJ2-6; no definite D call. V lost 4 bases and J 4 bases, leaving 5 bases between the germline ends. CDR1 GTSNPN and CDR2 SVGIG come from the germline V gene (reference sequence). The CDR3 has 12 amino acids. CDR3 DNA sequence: TGTGCCTGGACTACCGGGGCCAACGTCCTGACTTTC. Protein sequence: CAWTTGANVLTF.

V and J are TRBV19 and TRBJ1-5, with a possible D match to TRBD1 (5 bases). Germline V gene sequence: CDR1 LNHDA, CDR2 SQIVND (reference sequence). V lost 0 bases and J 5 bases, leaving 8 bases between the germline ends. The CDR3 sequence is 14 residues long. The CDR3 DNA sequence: TGTGCCAGTAGTATAGATGGGGGATATCAGCCCCAGCATTTT. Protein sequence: CASSIDGGYQPQHF.